These 24 T cell receptor beta chains were sequenced from one sample in a study of blood T cell repertoires in COVID-19. Repertoires were generated with immunoSEQ multiplex PCR, while TCRdb's copy carries only in-frame clones and drops some. The sample lists about 46,000 clones, about 87% seen once, with 15% in the top ten. The sequenced sample consisted of peripheral blood. Receptor source: a human donor in a cohort sampled during active COVID-19.

The CDR3: CASSVYGRDSQPQHF. CDR3 sequence (DNA): TGTGCCAGCAGTGTGTACGGCAGGGATAGTCAGCCCCAGCATTTT. The chain couples TRBV2 to TRBJ1-5; TRBD1 might be the D (5 bases). CDR3 size: 15 residues. CDR1 SNHLY and CDR2 FYNNEI come from the germline V gene. Trimming cost V 4 bases and J 6 bases, with 16 bases left between them.

The rearrangement joins TRBV7-9 to TRBJ1-1; D gene unclear. Germline V gives CDR1 SEHNR, CDR2 FQNEAQ (reference sequence). This CDR3 comprises 12 residues. V dropped 1 base and J dropped 6 bases, with 6 bases sitting between them. In DNA form, the CDR3 reads TGTGCCAGCAGCTTAGATTTCTCTGAAGCTTTCTTT. Translating it yields CASSLDFSEAFF.

The gene calls are TRBV27 and TRBJ2-7, with 7 bases identical to TRBD1. The CDR3 totals 14 residues. Losses at the gene ends were 5 bases for V and 9 bases for J; bases not matched to a gene: 13. From germline, CDR1 is MNHEY and CDR2 SMNVEV (reference sequence). CDR3 DNA sequence: TGTGCCAGCAGTGCGACTGGGACAGCCCTCGGGCAGTACTTC. This encodes CASSATGTALGQYF.

The chain combines TRBV7-9 with TRBJ2-1, with 14 bases identical to TRBD2. Germline V lookup: CDR1 SEHNR, CDR2 FQNEAQ (reference sequence). The CDR3 is 16 residues long. Trimming removed 1 base from V and 9 bases from J; junction bases left unmatched: 5. CDR3 nucleotide sequence: TGTGCCAGCAGCTTAGAGGGACTAGCGGGGGTCCCTGAGCAGTTCTTC. Translated, it gives CASSLEGLAGVPEQFF.

Written as DNA, the CDR3 is TGTGCCAGCATATACACCCAGAACACCGGGGAGCTGTTTTTT. Encoded protein: CASIYTQNTGELFF. The V and J genes are TRBV6-5 and TRBJ2-2; D not certain. Germline CDR1 and CDR2: MNHEY and SVGAGI. The length of the CDR3 is 14 residues. V was trimmed by 7 bases and J by 1 base, leaving 10 bases between them.

The gene calls are TRBV7-3 and TRBJ1-1, with D perhaps TRBD1 (5 bases). Trimming took off 5 bases at V and 4 bases at J, with 11 bases between the two ends. The CDR3 extends over 13 amino acids. The germline V gene has CDR1 SGHTA and CDR2 FQGTGA. In DNA, the CDR3 is TGTGCCAGCAGCCCGGACACCCGCACTGAAGCTTTCTTT. This codes for CASSPDTRTEAFF.

The chain recombines TRBV10-3 with TRBJ2-7, with D possibly matching TRBD1 (7 bases). This CDR3 region has 12 residues. CDR1 is ENHRY and CDR2 is SYGVKD in the germline V gene. V was clipped by 3 bases and J by 5 bases, with 8 bases between them. CDR3 in amino acids: CAISDRGDEQYF. DNA for the CDR3: TGTGCCATCAGTGACAGGGGGGACGAGCAGTACTTC.

The genes are TRBV6-1 and TRBJ2-7; D not certain. From germline, CDR1 is MNHNS and CDR2 SASEGT. The V gene lost 0 bases and the J gene lost 0 bases, with 12 bases spanning the gap. This CDR3 spans 16 amino acids. CDR3 nucleotide sequence: TGTGCCAGCAGTGAAGCGCTCGGAAGGAGCTCCTACGAGCAGTACTTC. Translation gives CASSEALGRSSYEQYF.

The chain is built from TRBV5-6 and TRBJ1-6, with a possible D match to TRBD1 (5 bases). CDR1 SGHDT and CDR2 YYEEEE come from the germline V gene. Trimming shortened V by 6 bases and J by 5 bases, and 12 bases separated the two germline ends. The CDR3 covers 14 residues. CDR3 nucleotide sequence: TGTGCCAGCAACACTGACAGTCATAATTCACCCCTCCACTTT. The encoded protein is CASNTDSHNSPLHF.

V is TRBV7-2 and J is TRBJ2-5, with no clear D. The CDR3 sequence is 15 residues long. Germline CDR1 SGHTA, CDR2 FQGNSA. V was trimmed by 0 bases and J by 0 bases, leaving 8 bases between them. The CDR3 DNA reads TGTGCCAGCAGCTTAGCAAGCGAGTACCAAGAGACCCAGTACTTC. Encoded protein: CASSLASEYQETQYF.

This sequence joins TRBV6-5 and TRBJ1-2; 9 nucleotides agree with TRBD1. The CDR3 runs to 15 residues. The J segment lost 7 bases and the V segment lost 1 base, leaving 7 bases of the junction unmatched. Germline V gene sequence: CDR1 MNHEY, CDR2 SVGAGI. The CDR3 region is CASSYFGGQGVGYTF. CDR3 coding DNA: TGTGCCAGCAGTTACTTCGGGGGACAGGGTGTTGGCTACACCTTC.

The V and J genes are TRBV11-2 and TRBJ1-1, with 7 nucleotides matching TRBD1. CDR1 is SGHAT, CDR2 FQNNGV, per germline. Trimming at V came to 5 bases and at J to 11 bases, leaving 5 bases not matched to a gene. This CDR3 comprises 11 residues. This CDR3 is CASSNRGLAFF. DNA of the CDR3: TGTGCCAGCAGCAACAGGGGCCTGGCTTTCTTT.

This clone has just a few counts. The chain links TRBV5-1 to TRBJ2-7; unclear D gene. The CDR3 sequence is 13 residues long. The ends were cut back, 1 base at V and 0 bases at J, with 5 bases in the middle. CDR1 and CDR2 from the germline V gene are SGHRS and YFSETQ. This CDR3 is CASSLPNSYEQYF. CDR3 DNA sequence: TGCGCCAGCAGCTTGCCCAACTCCTACGAGCAGTACTTC.

A few counts support this clone. This chain links TRBV7-9 with TRBJ1-1; D may be TRBD1 (5 bases). CDR1 is SEHNR, CDR2 FQNEAQ, per germline (reference sequence). Trimming shortened V by 5 bases and J by 1 base, and 8 bases separated the two germline ends. There are 13 residues in the CDR3. This CDR3 is CASSLDRNTEAFF. The CDR3 nucleotides read TGTGCCAGCAGCCTTGACAGGAACACTGAAGCTTTCTTT.

The sample holds one count of this clone. CDR3 in amino acids: CASSSLAGGLDEQYF. The CDR3 nucleotides read TGTGCCAGCAGCTCCCTAGCGGGGGGGCTGGACGAGCAGTACTTC. V and J are TRBV7-6 and TRBJ2-7; TRBD2 matches 12 bases. CDR1 SGHVS and CDR2 FNYEAQ come from the germline V gene. The CDR3 runs to 15 residues. V trimming: 4 bases; J trimming: 5 bases; junction bases outside the gene matches: 6.

V gene TRBV18 combines with J gene TRBJ1-3; the D gene is possibly TRBD1 (6 bases). CDR1 is KGHSH and CDR2 is LQKENI in the germline V gene. The CDR3 is 15 amino acids. Trimming removed 3 bases from V and 0 bases from J, with 9 bases in between. Here the CDR3 reads CASSPTGSSGNTIYF. CDR3 sequence (DNA): TGTGCCAGCTCACCGACAGGTTCCTCTGGAAACACCATATATTTT.

J is TRBJ1-3 and V is TRBV6-5; tentatively, D is TRBD1 (5 bases). Per the germline V gene, CDR1 is MNHEY and CDR2 is SVGAGI. The ends were cut back, 5 bases at V and 4 bases at J, with 12 bases in the middle. The CDR3 covers 14 residues. CDR3 sequence reads: CASSPTGGGNTIYF. The DNA of the CDR3 is TGTGCCAGCAGTCCCACAGGTGGGGGAAACACCATATATTTT.

V and J are TRBV6-4 and TRBJ2-3; 8 nucleotides agree with TRBD2. V was pared by 9 bases and J by 3 bases, with 11 bases of the junction left unmatched. The CDR3 has 15 residues. The V gene's germline CDR1 is MRHNA and CDR2 SNTAGT. Here the CDR3 DNA reads TGTGCCAGTTCCAACCAGGCTAGCGGGACAGATACGCAGTATTTT. This gives the protein CASSNQASGTDTQYF.

The V call is TRBV27, the J call TRBJ2-1, with D tentatively TRBD2 (5 bases). Trimming took off 5 bases at V and 9 bases at J, with 11 bases between the two ends. This CDR3 has 12 amino acids. The germline V gene encodes CDR1 MNHEY and CDR2 SMNVEV (reference sequence). CDR3 in DNA: TGTGCCAGCAGTCTTCCACGGGGTGAGCAGTTCTTC. Translating it yields CASSLPRGEQFF.

This clone occurred once. This chain connects TRBV6-5 to TRBJ1-5; 8 positions match TRBD1. The V and J ends lost 6 bases and 2 bases, in that order; junction bases with no gene match: 3. The CDR3 contains 14 residues. Looked up from germline, CDR1 is MNHEY and CDR2 is SVGAGI. Here the CDR3 DNA reads TGTGCCAGCAGCGACAGGGGCCGCAATCAGCCCCAGCATTTT. This translates into CASSDRGRNQPQHF.

In nucleotides, the CDR3 is TGTGCCATCAGTGAGTCGAATAGCGGGACGCAGTATTTT. Translating it yields CAISESNSGTQYF. The chain links TRBV10-3 to TRBJ2-3, with 7 positions matching TRBD2. Germline values: CDR1 ENHRY, CDR2 SYGVKD. The CDR3 is made up of 13 amino acids. After removal of 0 bases from V and 9 bases from J, the junction contained 3 bases not matched to a gene.

This chain connects TRBV4-3 to TRBJ1-2; D possibly corresponds to TRBD1 (5 bases). Trimming pared 0 bases from V and 5 bases from J, leaving 10 bases between. CDR1 and CDR2 (germline): LGHNA, YSLEER. The CDR3 loop spans 14 amino acids. The CDR3: CASSQDQGLYGYTF. In DNA form, the CDR3 reads TGCGCCAGCAGCCAAGATCAGGGATTATATGGCTACACCTTC.

This clone was seen at least ten times. The chain carries TRBV4-2 and TRBJ2-7, with D perhaps matching TRBD2 (5 bases). Germline assignment: CDR1 LGHNA and CDR2 YNFKEQ. V was pared by 5 bases and J by 4 bases, with 24 bases between. CDR3 length: 17 amino acids. Written as DNA, the CDR3 is TGTGCCAGCAGCAAATCCCCCTCGTGGGAGAGTAAGTACGAGCAGTACTTC. Amino acids: CASSKSPSWESKYEQYF.

This clone was recorded once. V and J are TRBV2 and TRBJ2-7, with TRBD1 matching 8 bases. V lost 6 bases to trimming and J lost 0 bases; unmatched junction nucleotides: 7. The CDR3 consists of 15 residues. The V gene's germline CDR1 is SNHLY and CDR2 FYNNEI. Here the CDR3 DNA reads TGTGCCAGCAGCCCCCGGGGGACAGGCTCCTACGAGCAGTACTTC. It encodes CASSPRGTGSYEQYF.